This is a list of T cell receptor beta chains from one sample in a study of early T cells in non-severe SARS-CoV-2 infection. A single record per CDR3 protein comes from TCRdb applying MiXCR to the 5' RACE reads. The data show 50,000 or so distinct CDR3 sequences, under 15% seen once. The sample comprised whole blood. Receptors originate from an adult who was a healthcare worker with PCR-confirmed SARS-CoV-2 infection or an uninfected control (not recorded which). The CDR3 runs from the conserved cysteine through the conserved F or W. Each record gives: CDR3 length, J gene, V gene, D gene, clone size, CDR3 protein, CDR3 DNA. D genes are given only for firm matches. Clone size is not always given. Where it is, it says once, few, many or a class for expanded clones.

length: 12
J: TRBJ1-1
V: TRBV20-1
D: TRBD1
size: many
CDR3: CSANRGDTEAFF
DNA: TGCAGTGCTAACAGGGGTGACACTGAAGCTTTCTTT

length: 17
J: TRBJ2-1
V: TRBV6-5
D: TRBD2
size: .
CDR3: CASKRLAGGGRGNEQFF
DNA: TGTGCCAGCAAAAGACTAGCGGGAGGAGGGAGGGGCAATGAGCAGTTCTTC

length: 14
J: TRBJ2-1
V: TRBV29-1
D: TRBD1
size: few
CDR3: CSHSTGGGGDEQFF
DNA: TGCAGCCATTCGACAGGGGGCGGGGGCGATGAGCAGTTCTTC

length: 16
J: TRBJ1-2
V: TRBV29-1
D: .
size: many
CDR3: CSVEAPDRGYNYGYTF
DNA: TGCAGCGTTGAAGCCCCCGACAGAGGCTATAACTATGGCTACACCTTC

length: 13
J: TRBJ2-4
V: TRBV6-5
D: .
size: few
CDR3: CASLDPAKSIQYF
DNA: TGTGCCAGTTTGGACCCGGCCAAAAGCATTCAGTACTTC

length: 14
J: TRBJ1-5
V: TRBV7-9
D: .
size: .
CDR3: CASSSRTEYQPQHF
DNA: TGTGCCAGCAGCTCCCGGACAGAGTATCAGCCCCAGCATTTT

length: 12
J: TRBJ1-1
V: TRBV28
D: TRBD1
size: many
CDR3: CASSLWGQAAFF
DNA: TGTGCCAGCAGTTTATGGGGACAGGCGGCTTTCTTT

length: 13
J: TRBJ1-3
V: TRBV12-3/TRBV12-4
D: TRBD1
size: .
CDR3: CASTGTGRNTIYF
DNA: TGTGCCAGCACCGGGACAGGGAGAAACACCATATATTTT

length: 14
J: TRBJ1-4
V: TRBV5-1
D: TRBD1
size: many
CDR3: CASSPTGEQEKLFF
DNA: TGCGCCAGCAGCCCGACAGGGGAACAAGAAAAACTGTTTTTT

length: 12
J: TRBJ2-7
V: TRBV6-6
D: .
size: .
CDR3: CASSTTAYEQYF
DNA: TGTGCCAGCAGTACCACTGCCTACGAGCAGTACTTC

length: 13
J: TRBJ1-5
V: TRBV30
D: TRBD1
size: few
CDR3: CAWSSDRDQPQHF
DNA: TGTGCCTGGAGTTCGGACAGGGATCAGCCCCAGCATTTT

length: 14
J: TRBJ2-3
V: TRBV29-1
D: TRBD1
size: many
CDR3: CSVESGQLTDTQYF
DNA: TGCAGCGTTGAGTCGGGACAGCTCACAGATACGCAGTATTTT

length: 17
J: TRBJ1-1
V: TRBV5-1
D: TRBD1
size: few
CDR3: CASSLDLGQGVGTEAFF
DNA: TGCGCCAGCAGCTTGGATTTAGGACAGGGAGTGGGCACTGAAGCTTTCTTT

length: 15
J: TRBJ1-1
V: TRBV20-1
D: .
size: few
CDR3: CSARDARAGNTEAFF
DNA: TGCAGTGCTAGAGACGCCCGGGCGGGGAACACTGAAGCTTTCTTT

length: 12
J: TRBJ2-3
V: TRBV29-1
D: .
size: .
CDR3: CSVEGPTDTQYF
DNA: TGCAGCGTGGAAGGACCTACAGATACGCAGTATTTT

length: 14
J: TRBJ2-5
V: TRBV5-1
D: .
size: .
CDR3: CASSLEGTGETQYF
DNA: TGCGCCAGCAGCTTGGAGGGGACGGGGGAGACCCAGTACTTC

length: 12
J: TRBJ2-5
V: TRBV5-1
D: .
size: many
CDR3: CASRLTGETQYF
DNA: TGCGCCAGCAGACTTACGGGGGAGACCCAGTACTTC

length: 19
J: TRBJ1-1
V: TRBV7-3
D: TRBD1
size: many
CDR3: CASSLAPRGQGARTTEAFF
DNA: TGTGCCAGCAGCTTAGCTCCGCGGGGACAGGGGGCGCGTACCACTGAAGCTTTCTTT

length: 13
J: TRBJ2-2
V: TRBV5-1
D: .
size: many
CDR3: CASSLGTTGELFF
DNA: TGCGCCAGCAGCCTAGGGACCACCGGGGAGCTGTTTTTT

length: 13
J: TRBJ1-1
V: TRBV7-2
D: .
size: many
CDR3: CASSLARTGEAFF
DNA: TGTGCCAGCAGCTTAGCCCGAACAGGAGAAGCTTTCTTT

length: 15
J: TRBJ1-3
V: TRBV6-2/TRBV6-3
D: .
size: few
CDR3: CASRDGSYSGNTIYF
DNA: TGTGCCAGTAGAGACGGATCCTACTCTGGAAACACCATATATTTT

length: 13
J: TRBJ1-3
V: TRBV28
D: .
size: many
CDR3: CASTLPSPNTIYF
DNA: TGTGCCAGCACCCTTCCCTCCCCGAACACCATATATTTT

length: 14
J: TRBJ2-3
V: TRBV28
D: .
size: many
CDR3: CASSLPIGTDTQYF
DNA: TGTGCCAGCAGTTTACCGATTGGCACAGATACGCAGTATTTT

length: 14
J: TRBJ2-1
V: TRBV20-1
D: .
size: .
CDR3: CSARRGGAYNEQFF
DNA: TGCAGTGCTAGACGGGGCGGGGCCTACAATGAGCAGTTCTTC

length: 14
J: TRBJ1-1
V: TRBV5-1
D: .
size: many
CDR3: CASSLESRVTEAFF
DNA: TGCGCCAGCAGCTTGGAGTCCAGGGTCACTGAAGCTTTCTTT

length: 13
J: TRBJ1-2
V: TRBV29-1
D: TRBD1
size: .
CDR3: CSVDHAGGIDYTF
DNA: TGCAGCGTTGATCACGCAGGGGGCATCGACTACACCTTC

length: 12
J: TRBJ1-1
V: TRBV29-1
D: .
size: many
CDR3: CSVDGQGTEAFF
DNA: TGCAGCGTTGATGGCCAGGGCACTGAAGCTTTCTTT

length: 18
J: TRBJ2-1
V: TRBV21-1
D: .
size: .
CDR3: CASSTEFFWAATYNEQFF
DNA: TGTGCCAGCAGCACTGAGTTTTTTTGGGCAGCGACCTACAATGAGCAGTTCTTC

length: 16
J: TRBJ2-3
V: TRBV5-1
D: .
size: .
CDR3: CASSWILESRTDTQYF
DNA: TGCGCCAGCAGCTGGATACTGGAGAGCCGCACAGATACGCAGTATTTT

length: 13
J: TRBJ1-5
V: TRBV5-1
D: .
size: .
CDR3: CASSLWANQPQHF
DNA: TGCGCCAGCAGCTTGTGGGCCAATCAGCCCCAGCATTTT

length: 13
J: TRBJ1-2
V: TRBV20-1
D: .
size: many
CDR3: CSARELGGDGYTF
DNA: TGCAGTGCTAGAGAGTTAGGTGGGGACGGCTACACCTTC

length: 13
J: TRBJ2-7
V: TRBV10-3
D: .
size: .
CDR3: CAIRESGPGEQYF
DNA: TGTGCCATCAGGGAGTCAGGCCCGGGGGAGCAGTACTTC

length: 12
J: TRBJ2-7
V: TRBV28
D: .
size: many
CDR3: CASRPRSYEQYF
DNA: TGTGCCAGCAGACCCAGGAGCTACGAGCAGTACTTC

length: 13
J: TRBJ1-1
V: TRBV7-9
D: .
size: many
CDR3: CASSSPPVTEAFF
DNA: TGTGCCAGCAGCTCCCCACCTGTAACTGAAGCTTTCTTT

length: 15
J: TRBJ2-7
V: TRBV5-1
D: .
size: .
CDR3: CASSYIGTPSYEQYF
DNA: TGCGCCAGCAGCTACATCGGGACTCCCTCCTACGAGCAGTACTTC

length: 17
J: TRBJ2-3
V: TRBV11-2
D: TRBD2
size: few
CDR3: CASSLGSGRGGTDTQYF
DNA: TGTGCCAGCAGCTTAGGATCAGGGCGGGGGGGCACAGATACGCAGTATTTT

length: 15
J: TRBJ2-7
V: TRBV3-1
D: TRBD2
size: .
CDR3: CASSQDGRASYEQYF
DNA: TGTGCCAGCAGCCAAGATGGGAGGGCCTCCTACGAGCAGTACTTC

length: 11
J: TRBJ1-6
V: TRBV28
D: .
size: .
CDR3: CASRGNSPLHF
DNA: TGTGCCTCACGGGGCAATTCACCCCTCCACTTT

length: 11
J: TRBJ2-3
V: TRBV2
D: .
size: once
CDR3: CASRGALMMNF
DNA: TGTGCCAGCAGAGGGGCACTTATGATGAATTTT

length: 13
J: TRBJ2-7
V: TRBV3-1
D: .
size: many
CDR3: CASSQVNSYEQYF
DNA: TGTGCCAGCAGCCAAGTCAACAGCTACGAGCAGTACTTC

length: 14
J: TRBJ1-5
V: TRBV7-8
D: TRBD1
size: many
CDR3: CASSLAGGGQPQHF
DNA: TGTGCCAGCAGCTTAGCAGGGGGCGGACAGCCCCAGCATTTT

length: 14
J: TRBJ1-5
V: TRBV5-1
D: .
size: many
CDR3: CASSLLGSDQPQHF
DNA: TGCGCCAGCAGCTTATTGGGTTCCGATCAGCCCCAGCATTTT

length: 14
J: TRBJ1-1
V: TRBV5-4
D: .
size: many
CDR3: CASSKGGPGTEAFF
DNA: TGTGCCAGCAGTAAGGGAGGTCCCGGCACTGAAGCTTTCTTT

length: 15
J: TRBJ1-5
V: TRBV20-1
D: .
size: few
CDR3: CSARGIRDSNQPQHF
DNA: TGCAGTGCTAGAGGAATCCGGGACAGCAATCAGCCCCAGCATTTT

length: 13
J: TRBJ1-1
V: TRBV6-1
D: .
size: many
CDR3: CASSVNRDTEAFF
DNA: TGTGCCAGCAGTGTTAACAGGGACACTGAAGCTTTCTTT

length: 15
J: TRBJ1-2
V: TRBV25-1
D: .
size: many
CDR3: CASSELGNTNYGYTF
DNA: TGTGCCAGCAGTGAACTAGGGAACACTAACTATGGCTACACCTTC

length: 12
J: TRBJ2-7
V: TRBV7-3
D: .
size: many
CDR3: CASSYQGSEQYF
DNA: TGTGCCAGCAGCTATCAGGGGAGTGAGCAGTACTTC

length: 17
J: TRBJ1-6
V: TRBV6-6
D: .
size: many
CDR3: CASSYSPFLSYNSPLHF
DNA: TGTGCCAGCAGTTACTCGCCATTCCTCTCCTATAATTCACCCCTCCACTTT

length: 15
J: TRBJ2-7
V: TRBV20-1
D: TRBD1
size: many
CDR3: CSARGFGQESYEQYF
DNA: TGCAGTGCTAGAGGTTTTGGACAGGAATCCTACGAGCAGTACTTC

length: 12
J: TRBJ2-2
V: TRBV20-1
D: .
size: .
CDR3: CSARVRTGELFF
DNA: TGCAGTGCTAGAGTTCGCACCGGGGAGCTGTTTTTT

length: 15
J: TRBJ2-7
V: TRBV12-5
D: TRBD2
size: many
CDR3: CASGLFAGGPLEQYF
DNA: TGTGCTAGTGGTTTGTTTGCGGGGGGCCCCCTCGAGCAGTACTTC

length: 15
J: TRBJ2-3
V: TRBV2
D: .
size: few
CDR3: CASSESGTSQDTQYF
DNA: TGTGCCAGCAGTGAATCAGGGACCTCTCAAGATACGCAGTATTTT

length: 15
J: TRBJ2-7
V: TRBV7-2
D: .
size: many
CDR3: CASSSYRTVGYEQYF
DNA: TGTGCCAGCAGCTCTTACAGGACAGTCGGCTACGAGCAGTACTTC

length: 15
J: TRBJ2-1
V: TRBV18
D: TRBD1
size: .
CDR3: CASSPSGQGRGEQFF
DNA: TGTGCCAGCTCACCATCGGGACAGGGCCGAGGTGAGCAGTTCTTC

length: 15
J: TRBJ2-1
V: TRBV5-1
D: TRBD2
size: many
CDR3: CASSLTSGDYNEQFF
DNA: TGCGCCAGCAGCTTAACTAGCGGGGACTACAATGAGCAGTTCTTC

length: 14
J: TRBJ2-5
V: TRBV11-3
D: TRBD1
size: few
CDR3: CASSSGDSSKTQYF
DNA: TGTGCCAGCAGCTCTGGGGACAGCTCAAAGACCCAGTACTTC

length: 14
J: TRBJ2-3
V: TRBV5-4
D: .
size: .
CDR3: CASSFQGPTDTQYF
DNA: TGTGCCAGCAGCTTTCAGGGGCCCACAGATACGCAGTATTTT

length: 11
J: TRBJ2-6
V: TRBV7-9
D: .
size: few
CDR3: CAPGGANVLTF
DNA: TGTGCCCCCGGGGGGGCCAACGTCCTGACTTTC

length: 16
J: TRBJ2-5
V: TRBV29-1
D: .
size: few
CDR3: CSVEDRLISHLGTQYF
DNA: TGCAGCGTTGAAGATCGTTTGATCAGTCACCTAGGGACCCAGTACTTC